This TCR beta chain emerged from a study of T cell repertoires in cytomegalovirus infection. Germline CDR1 and CDR2: SGHTA and FQGTGA. V lost 3 bases and J lost 4, with 9 bases in between. This CDR3 is 14 amino acids long. General study results and limits: There were HLA-C-restricted CMV-specific TCR beta clonotypes dominating the ex vivo response.

As regards this clonotype: Its cognate antigen is unknown.

TCRdb used MiXCR to reprocess the reads, holding one entry per CDR3 protein. The data contain a few hundred thousand distinct CDR3 sequences, roughly 15% of them singletons. Sample: PBMCs. The TCR sequence derives from a human donor in good health (CMV status not recorded). Some clones in this sample may be carry-over from other donors' samples. The chain recombines TRBV7-3 with TRBJ2-2, with a possible D match to TRBD2 (6 bases). DNA for the CDR3: TGTGCCAGCAGCTTCATGGGGGGCACCGGGGAGCTGTTTTTT. Translated: CASSFMGGTGELFF.